The clone carrying this T cell receptor beta chain was seen more than once but under ten times. From the RT-PCR reads, TCRdb called clonotypes with MiXCR, one entry per CDR3 protein. The data contain about 170,000 distinct CDR3 sequences, 12% of them singletons. After removal of 3 bases from V and 8 bases from J, the junction contained 10 bases not matched to a gene. The CDR3 is made up of 16 amino acids. Germline assignment: CDR1 ENHRY and CDR2 SYGVKD. This record comes from a study of response to subunit inactivated influenza vaccine. These records were also assigned to another study, of T cells expressing NK-cell markers. That source adds: Generation of TCR beta cDNA was performed by 5'RACE template switching incorporating UMIs. Researchers got TCR beta repertoires out of sorted CD3+CD56+NKG2C+, CD3+CD56+NKG2C- and CD3+CD56-NKG2C+ T cells. Sorting of alpha-beta TCR T cells alone was achieved in several experiments with an anti-gamma-delta TCR antibody. In a handful of donors, these clonotypes also led the CD3+CD56-NKG2C+ fraction.

This specimen was CD8+ T cells sorted from PBMCs, taken about 12 days after vaccination. The chain recombines TRBV10-3 with TRBJ1-4; 9 nucleotides agree with TRBD1. The source of this sequence is a man in his fifties or sixties who received an inactivated influenza vaccine. The CDR3 DNA follows: TGTGCCATCAGTGACCCTACGACAGGGGGTGTGGAAAAACTGTTTTTT. Residues: CAISDPTTGGVEKLFF.